A single T cell receptor beta chain is shown here with its context. The data are from a study of blood T cell repertoires in COVID-19. Study-wide context: Both acute and convalescent COVID-19 samples were obtained from the United States, Italy and Spain. The cDNA or gDNA used as material had been derived from T cells, B-cell-depleted T cells, or PBMCs.

TCRdb keeps only in-frame clones here, not all; method: immunoSEQ multiplex PCR. The sample holds tens of thousands of clones, about four fifths seen once. V lost 2 bases and J lost 4; bases outside the gene matches: 10. The CDR3 spans 17 residues. CDR1 KGHDR and CDR2 SFDVKD come from the germline V gene. This receptor was taken from a man between 60 and 75 years old in a cohort sampled during active COVID-19. Source material: peripheral blood. The genes are TRBV24-1 and TRBJ1-2; 9 bases map to TRBD1. In DNA form, the CDR3 reads TGTGCCACCAGTGATTCCCGGACAGGGGTCGTCGGCTATGGCTACACCTTC. It encodes CATSDSRTGVVGYGYTF.